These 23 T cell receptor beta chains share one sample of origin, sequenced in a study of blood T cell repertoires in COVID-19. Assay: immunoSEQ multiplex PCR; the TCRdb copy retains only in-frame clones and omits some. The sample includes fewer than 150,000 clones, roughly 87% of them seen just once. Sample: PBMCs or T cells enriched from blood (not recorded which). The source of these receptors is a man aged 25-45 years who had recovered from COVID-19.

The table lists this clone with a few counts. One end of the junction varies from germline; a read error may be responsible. The CDR3 bases are TGTGCCAGCAGCCCCCTCGGGAGGACTGATGCTTTCTTT. The encoded protein is CASSPLGRTDAFF. The chain has TRBV13 and TRBJ1-1; D ambiguous. In germline, CDR1 is PRHDT, CDR2 FYEKMQ (reference sequence). There are 13 residues in the CDR3. The full variable domain, with the rest looked up from reference TRBV13 and TRBJ1-1, is AAGVIQSPRHLIKEKRETATLKCYPIPRHDTVYWYQQGPGQDPQFLISFYEKMQSDKGSIPDRFSAQQFSDYHSELNMSSLELGDSALYFCASSPLGRTDAFFGQGTRLTVV.

CDR3 in DNA: TGTGCCAGCTCACCAGAGGGGGTCCTCTATGGCTACACCTTC. Its translation is CASSPEGVLYGYTF. The chain carries TRBV18 and TRBJ1-2; D is possibly TRBD1 (6 bases). The germline V gene encodes CDR1 KGHSH and CDR2 LQKENI. V lost 2 bases, J lost 4 bases, and 11 bases lay in between. The CDR3 spans 14 residues.

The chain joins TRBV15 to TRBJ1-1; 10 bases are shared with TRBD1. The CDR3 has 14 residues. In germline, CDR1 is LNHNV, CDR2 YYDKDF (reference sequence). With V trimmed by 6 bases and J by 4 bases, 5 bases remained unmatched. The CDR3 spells CATSWDRGSTEAFF. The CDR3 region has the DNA TGTGCCACCAGTTGGGACAGGGGCAGCACTGAAGCTTTCTTT.

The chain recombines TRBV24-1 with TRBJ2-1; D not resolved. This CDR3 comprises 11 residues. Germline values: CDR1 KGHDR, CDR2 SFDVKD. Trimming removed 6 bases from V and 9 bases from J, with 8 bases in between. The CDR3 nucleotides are TGTGCCACCAGTCAGGTCGGTGAGCAGTTCTTC. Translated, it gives CATSQVGEQFF.

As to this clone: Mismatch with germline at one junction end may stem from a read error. Here the CDR3 DNA reads TGTGCCAGCAGCTTACAGGACTTC. Translated: CASSLQDF. The chain has TRBV7-9 and TRBJ2-7, with D hard to call. CDR1 and CDR2 (germline): SEHNR, FQNEAQ (reference sequence). This CDR3 has 8 amino acids.

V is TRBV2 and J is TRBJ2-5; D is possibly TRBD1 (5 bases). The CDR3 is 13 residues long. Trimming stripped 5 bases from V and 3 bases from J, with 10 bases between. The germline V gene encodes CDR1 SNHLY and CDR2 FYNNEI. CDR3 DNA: TGTGCCAGCAGTCGAGACAGAAAAGAGACCCAGTACTTC. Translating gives CASSRDRKETQYF.

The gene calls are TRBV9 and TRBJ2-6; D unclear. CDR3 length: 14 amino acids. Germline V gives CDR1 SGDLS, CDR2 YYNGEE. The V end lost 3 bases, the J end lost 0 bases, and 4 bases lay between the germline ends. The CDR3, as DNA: TGTGCCAGCAGCGCCTACTCTGGGGCCAACGTCCTGACTTTC. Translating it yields CASSAYSGANVLTF.

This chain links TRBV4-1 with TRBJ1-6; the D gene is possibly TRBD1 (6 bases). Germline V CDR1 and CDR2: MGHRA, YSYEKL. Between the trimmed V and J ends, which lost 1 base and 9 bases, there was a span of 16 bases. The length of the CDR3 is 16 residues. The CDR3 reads CASSQVTTGLASPLHF. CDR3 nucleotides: TGCGCCAGCAGCCAAGTCACGACAGGCTTGGCTTCACCCCTCCACTTT.

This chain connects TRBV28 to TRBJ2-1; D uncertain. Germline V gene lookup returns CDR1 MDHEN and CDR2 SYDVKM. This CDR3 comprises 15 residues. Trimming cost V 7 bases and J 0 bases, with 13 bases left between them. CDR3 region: CASITGGFSYNEQFF. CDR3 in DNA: TGTGCCAGCATAACCGGCGGCTTCTCCTACAATGAGCAGTTCTTC.

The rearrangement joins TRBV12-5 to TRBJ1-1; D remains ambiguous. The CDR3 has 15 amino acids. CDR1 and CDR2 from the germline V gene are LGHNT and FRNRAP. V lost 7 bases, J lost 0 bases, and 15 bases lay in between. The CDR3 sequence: CASADTRNMNTEAFF. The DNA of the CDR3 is TGTGCTAGTGCCGATACGAGGAACATGAACACTGAAGCTTTCTTT.

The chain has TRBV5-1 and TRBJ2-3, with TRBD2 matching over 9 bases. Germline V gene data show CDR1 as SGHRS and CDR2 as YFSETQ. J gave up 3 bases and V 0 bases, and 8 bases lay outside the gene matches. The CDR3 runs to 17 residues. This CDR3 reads CASSLAKVAGATDTQYF. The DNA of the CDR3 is TGCGCCAGCAGCTTGGCCAAAGTAGCGGGAGCAACAGATACGCAGTATTTT. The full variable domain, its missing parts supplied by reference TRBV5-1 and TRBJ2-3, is KAGVTQTPRYLIKTRGQQVTLSCSPISGHRSVSWYQQTPGQGLQFLFEYFSETQRNKGNFPGRFSGRQFSNSRSEMNVSTLELGDSALYLCASSLAKVAGATDTQYFGPGTRLTVL.

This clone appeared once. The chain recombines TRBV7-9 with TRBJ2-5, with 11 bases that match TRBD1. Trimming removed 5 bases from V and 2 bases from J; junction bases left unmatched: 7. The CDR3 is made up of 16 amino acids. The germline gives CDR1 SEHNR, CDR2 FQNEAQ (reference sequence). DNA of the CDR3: TGTGCCAGCAGCCCCGGACAGGGGGCGATACAAGAGACCCAGTACTTC. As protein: CASSPGQGAIQETQYF.

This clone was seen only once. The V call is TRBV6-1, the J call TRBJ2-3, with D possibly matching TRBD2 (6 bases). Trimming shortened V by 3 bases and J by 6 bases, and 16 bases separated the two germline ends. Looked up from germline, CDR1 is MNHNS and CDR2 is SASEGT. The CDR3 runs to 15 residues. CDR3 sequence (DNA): TGTGCCAGCAGTGACAGTACCGCGGGGAGGGATACGCAGTATTTT. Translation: CASSDSTAGRDTQYF.

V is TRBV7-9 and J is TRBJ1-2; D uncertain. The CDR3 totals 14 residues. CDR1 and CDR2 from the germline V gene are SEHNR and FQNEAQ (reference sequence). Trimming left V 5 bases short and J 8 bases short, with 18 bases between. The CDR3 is CASSPELDMGGYTF. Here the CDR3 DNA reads TGTGCCAGCAGCCCCGAACTAGATATGGGGGGCTACACCTTC.

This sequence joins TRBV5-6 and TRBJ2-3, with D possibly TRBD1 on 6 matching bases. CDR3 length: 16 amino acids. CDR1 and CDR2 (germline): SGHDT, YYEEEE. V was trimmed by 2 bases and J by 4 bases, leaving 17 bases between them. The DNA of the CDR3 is TGTGCCAGCAGCTTTAAAAAGACAGGAGGCGCAGATACGCAGTATTTT. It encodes CASSFKKTGGADTQYF. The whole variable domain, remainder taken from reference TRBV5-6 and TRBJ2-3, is DAGVTQSPTHLIKTRGQQVTLRCSPKSGHDTVSWYQQALGQGPQFIFQYYEEEERQRGNFPDRFSGHQFPNYSSELNVNALLLGDSALYLCASSFKKTGGADTQYFGPGTRLTVL.

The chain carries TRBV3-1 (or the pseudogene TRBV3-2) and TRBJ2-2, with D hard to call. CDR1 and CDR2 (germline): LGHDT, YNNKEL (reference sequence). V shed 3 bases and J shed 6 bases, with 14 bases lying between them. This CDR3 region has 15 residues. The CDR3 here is CASSQEAGLAGELFF. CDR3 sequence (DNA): TGTGCCAGCAGCCAGGAAGCAGGTCTCGCCGGGGAGCTGTTTTTT.

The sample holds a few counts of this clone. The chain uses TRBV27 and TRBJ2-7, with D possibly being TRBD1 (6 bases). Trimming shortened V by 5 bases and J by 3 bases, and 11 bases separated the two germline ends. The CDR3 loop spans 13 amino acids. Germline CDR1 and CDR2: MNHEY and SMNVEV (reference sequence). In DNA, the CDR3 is TGTGCCAGCAGTACCGGACAGAACTACGAGCAGTACTTC. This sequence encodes CASSTGQNYEQYF.

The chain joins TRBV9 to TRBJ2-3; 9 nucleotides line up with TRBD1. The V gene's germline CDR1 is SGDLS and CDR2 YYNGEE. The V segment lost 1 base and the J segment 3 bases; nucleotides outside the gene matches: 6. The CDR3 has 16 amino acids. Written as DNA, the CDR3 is TGTGCCAGCAGCGTACACCAAGGGACAGGGACAGATACGCAGTATTTT. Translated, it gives CASSVHQGTGTDTQYF.

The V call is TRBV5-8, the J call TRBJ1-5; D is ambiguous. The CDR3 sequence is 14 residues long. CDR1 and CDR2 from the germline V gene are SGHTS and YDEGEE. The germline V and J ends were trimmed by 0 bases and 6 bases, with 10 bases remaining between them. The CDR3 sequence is CASSLASGIQPQHF. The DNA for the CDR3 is TGTGCCAGCAGCTTGGCTAGCGGTATTCAGCCCCAGCATTTT.

This CDR3 is CATQTYNEQFF. The CDR3 nucleotides read TGTGCCACACAAACGTACAATGAGCAGTTCTTC. V is TRBV19 and J is TRBJ2-1; D gene uncertain. The germline V gene has CDR1 LNHDA and CDR2 SQIVND (reference sequence). This CDR3 has 11 residues. Trimming pared 10 bases from V and 4 bases from J, leaving 8 bases between.

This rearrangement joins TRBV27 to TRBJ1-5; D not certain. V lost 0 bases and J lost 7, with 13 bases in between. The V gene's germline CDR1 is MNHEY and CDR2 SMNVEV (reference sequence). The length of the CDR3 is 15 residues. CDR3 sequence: CASSLSHLNPQPQHF. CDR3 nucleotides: TGTGCCAGCAGTTTATCCCATCTAAATCCCCAGCCCCAGCATTTT.

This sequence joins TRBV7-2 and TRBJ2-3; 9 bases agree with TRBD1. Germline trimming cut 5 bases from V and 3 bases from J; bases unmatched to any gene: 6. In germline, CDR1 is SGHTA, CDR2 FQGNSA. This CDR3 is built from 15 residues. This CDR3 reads CASSPGTGRTDTQYF. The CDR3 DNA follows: TGTGCCAGCAGCCCAGGGACAGGGCGGACAGATACGCAGTATTTT. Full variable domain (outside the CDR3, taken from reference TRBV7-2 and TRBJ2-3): GAGVSQSPSNKVTEKGKDVELRCDPISGHTALYWYRQSLGQGLEFLIYFQGNSAPDKSGLPSDRFSAERTGGSVSTLTIQRTQQEDSAVYLCASSPGTGRTDTQYFGPGTRLTVL.

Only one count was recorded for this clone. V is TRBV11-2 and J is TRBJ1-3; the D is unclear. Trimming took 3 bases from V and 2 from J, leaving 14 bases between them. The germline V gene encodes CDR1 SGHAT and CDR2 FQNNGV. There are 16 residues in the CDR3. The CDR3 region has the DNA TGTGCCAGCAGCTTTCAGGCCCATAGCGCTGGAAACACCATATATTTT. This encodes CASSFQAHSAGNTIYF.